The 27 T cell receptor beta chains listed next were all sequenced from one sample in a study of beta chain features in type 1 diabetes. Reverse transcribing all isolated RNA meant expressed TCRB transcripts were sequenced. Clones were read by immunoSEQ multiplex PCR, and TCRdb kept only the in-frame ones, dropping some. This sample has over 40,000 clones, with under 65% found just once. The source material was Tregs from blood. The receptors shown here come from a woman aged 18 to 35 in good health.

Here the CDR3 reads CASSSLGQGGSIQYF. CDR3 sequence (DNA): TGTGCCAGCAGCTCCCTGGGACAGGGCGGTTCCATTCAGTACTTC. The chain has TRBV7-2 and TRBJ2-4; 9 bases align to TRBD1. Trimming removed 4 bases from V and 9 bases from J; junction bases left unmatched: 10. This CDR3 contains 15 residues. Germline loops: CDR1 SGHTA, CDR2 FQGNSA.

In its sample, this clone was seen a few times. The chain is built from TRBV4-3 and TRBJ2-1, with TRBD2 matching 7 bases. V lost 5 bases and J lost 4; bases outside the gene matches: 11. The CDR3 has 16 residues. Germline V gene sequence: CDR1 LGHNA, CDR2 YSLEER. CDR3 coding DNA: TGCGCCAGCAGCTTACAAGCGGGAAGGGGTTACAATGAGCAGTTCTTC. This sequence encodes CASSLQAGRGYNEQFF.

The rearrangement joins TRBV6-5 to TRBJ1-2; D unclear. Per germline, CDR1 MNHEY and CDR2 SVGAGI. The ends were cut back, 6 bases at V and 8 bases at J, with 13 bases in the middle. CDR3 length: 12 amino acids. This CDR3 reads CASRVGRAGYTF. DNA of the CDR3: TGTGCCAGCAGGGTAGGGCGGGCCGGCTACACCTTC.

The V and J genes are TRBV5-1 and TRBJ1-1; the D is unclear. The CDR3 loop spans 14 amino acids. V was cut by 4 bases and J by 4 bases, with 14 bases left in between. Germline V gene lookup returns CDR1 SGHRS and CDR2 YFSETQ. The CDR3 region is CASSGQGISTEAFF. The DNA of the CDR3 is TGCGCCAGCAGCGGGCAAGGCATCAGCACTGAAGCTTTCTTT.

As regards this clone: No conserved phenylalanine or tryptophan is present at the end of the CDR3, so a read error is the likely explanation. Because the CDR3's place on the DNA is in doubt, the DNA is left out and the CDR3 is given as listed by TCRdb. The chain couples TRBV7-9 to TRBJ1-1. The CDR3 comprises 10 residues, both ends counted. CDR1 is SEHNR, CDR2 FQNEAQ, per germline (reference sequence). This CDR3 reads CASSLRTVRV.

The chain employs TRBV7-2 and TRBJ1-2, with D uncertain. CDR3 size: 15 residues. Trimming removed 2 bases from V and 8 bases from J, with 18 bases in between. Per germline, CDR1 SGHTA and CDR2 FQGNSA. The CDR3, as DNA: TGTGCCAGCAGCTTAAACAACCCACTAGAGGAGGGCTACACCTTC. Encoded protein: CASSLNNPLEEGYTF. Full variable domain (remainder filled in from reference TRBV7-2 and TRBJ1-2): GAGVSQSPSNKVTEKGKDVELRCDPISGHTALYWYRQSLGQGLEFLIYFQGNSAPDKSGLPSDRFSAERTGGSVSTLTIQRTQQEDSAVYLCASSLNNPLEEGYTFGSGTRLTVV.

The V gene is TRBV30, the J gene TRBJ2-7; a weak D match, TRBD1 (6 bases). V shed 2 bases and J shed 0 bases, with 14 bases lying between them. Germline lookup yields CDR1 GTSNPN and CDR2 SVGIG (reference sequence). This CDR3 contains 15 residues. The CDR3 here is CAWSPGHLSSYEQYF. In DNA form, the CDR3 reads TGTGCCTGGAGTCCGGGACACTTATCCTCCTACGAGCAGTACTTC. The whole variable domain, remainder taken from reference TRBV30 and TRBJ2-7, is SQTIHQWPATLVQPVGSPLSLECTVEGTSNPNLYWYRQAAGRGLQLLFYSVGIGQISSEVPQNLSASRPQDRQFILSSKKLLLSDSGFYLCAWSPGHLSSYEQYFGPGTRLTVT.

Only a few counts were recorded for this clone. DNA of the CDR3: TGTGCCACCCTCTTCAGCTCTGGAAACACCATATATTTT. It encodes CATLFSSGNTIYF. The V and J genes are TRBV10-3 and TRBJ1-3; D not certain. With 10 bases removed from V and 0 bases from J, the gap between germline ends came to 10 bases. The germline V gene encodes CDR1 ENHRY and CDR2 SYGVKD. The CDR3 extends over 13 amino acids.

This clone was recorded a few times. The CDR3 DNA sequence: TGTGCCATCACTACAGGGGACCCCTACGAGCAGTACTTC. Amino acids: CAITTGDPYEQYF. This rearrangement joins TRBV10-3 to TRBJ2-7; TRBD1 matches 7 bases. CDR1 and CDR2 (germline): ENHRY, SYGVKD. V gave up 7 bases and J gave up 2 bases; unmatched junction bases: 5. This CDR3 has 13 amino acids.

This clone is a singleton in its sample. This rearrangement joins TRBV9 to TRBJ2-1, with D maybe TRBD2 (6 bases). The CDR3 is 15 residues long. V was cut by 3 bases and J by 3 bases, with 13 bases left in between. Germline V CDR1 and CDR2: SGDLS, YYNGEE. CDR3 amino acids: CASSALGRDYNEQFF. The CDR3 region has the DNA TGTGCCAGCAGCGCCCTGGGGCGGGACTACAATGAGCAGTTCTTC.

This clone has a handful of counts. The chain recombines TRBV29-1 with TRBJ2-7, with 14 nucleotides matching TRBD2. CDR3 size: 13 residues. Germline CDR1 and CDR2: SQVTM and ANQGSEA. The junction had 1 base not matched to a gene; V was cut back by 5 bases and J by 4 bases. Here the CDR3 DNA reads TGCAGCGTTTGGACTAGCGGGAGGTACGAGCAGTACTTC. It codes for CSVWTSGRYEQYF.

This sequence joins TRBV7-8 and TRBJ1-4; D uncertain. From germline, CDR1 is SGHVS and CDR2 FQNEAQ. V was trimmed by 2 bases and J by 5 bases, leaving 3 bases between them. The CDR3 totals 12 residues. The CDR3 region has the DNA TGTGCCAGCAGCTTAACAAATGAAAAACTGTTTTTT. Translated, it gives CASSLTNEKLFF.

This chain links TRBV2 with TRBJ2-7; D is ambiguous. Deletions cut 4 bases from V and 2 bases from J, with 3 bases between. The CDR3 extends over 11 amino acids. Germline CDR1 reads SNHLY; CDR2 reads FYNNEI. This CDR3 is CASSAAYEQYF. The CDR3 nucleotides read TGTGCCAGCAGTGCTGCCTACGAGCAGTACTTC. The variable domain in full, completed from reference TRBV2 and TRBJ2-7, reads EPEVTQTPSHQVTQMGQEVILRCVPISNHLYFYWYRQILGQKVEFLVSFYNNEISEKSEIFDDQFSVERPDGSNFTLKIRSTKLEDSAMYFCASSAAYEQYFGPGTRLTVT.

V gene TRBV6-5 combines with J gene TRBJ2-3; 9 nucleotides match TRBD2. V lost 4 bases and J lost 4; bases outside the gene matches: 3. This CDR3 has 14 amino acids. The germline gives CDR1 MNHEY, CDR2 SVGAGI. The CDR3: CASSSAGGSDTQYF. CDR3 DNA sequence: TGTGCCAGCAGTTCCGCGGGAGGGTCAGATACGCAGTATTTT.

This clone was counted between two and nine times. V gene TRBV4-1 combines with J gene TRBJ1-1, with D perhaps matching TRBD1 (5 bases). Germline V lookup: CDR1 MGHRA, CDR2 YSYEKL. The CDR3 runs 14 residues. The V end lost 4 bases, the J end lost 5 bases, and 14 bases lay between the germline ends. CDR3 sequence: CASSPRGGGTEAFF. CDR3 bases: TGCGCCAGCAGCCCGCGCGGGGGGGGGACTGAAGCTTTCTTT.

The genes are TRBV27 and TRBJ2-3; D perhaps matches TRBD1 (5 bases). V lost 4 bases and J lost 2, with 16 bases in between. Germline V CDR1 and CDR2: MNHEY, SMNVEV (reference sequence). There are 16 residues in the CDR3. The CDR3 is CASSSRRQFITDTQYF. The CDR3 DNA reads as TGTGCCAGCAGTTCTCGCAGACAGTTCATCACAGATACGCAGTATTTT.

This chain joins TRBV30 and TRBJ2-3; TRBD2 is a possible D gene (6 bases). The CDR3 contains 13 residues. The V gene lost 3 bases and the J gene lost 2 bases, with 9 bases spanning the gap. CDR1 and CDR2 from the germline V gene are GTSNPN and SVGIG (reference sequence). The CDR3 DNA sequence: TGTGCCTGGAGGCTAGCGATCACAGATACGCAGTATTTT. Its translation is CAWRLAITDTQYF.

In the case of this clone: Sequence at one end of the junction differs from germline and may be a read error. The CDR3 nucleotides read TGCGCCAGCAGCCTCGCGGGCTACTCCTACGAGCAGTACTTC. This encodes CASSLAGYSYEQYF. J is TRBJ2-7 and V is TRBV5-4; D is possibly TRBD2 (5 bases). The V gene's germline CDR1 is SGHNT and CDR2 YYREEE (reference sequence). The CDR3 is 14 amino acids.

This clone was detected a few times. The J gene is TRBJ2-1, the V gene TRBV7-3; perhaps TRBD2 as D (5 bases). V shed 1 base and J shed 9 bases, with 16 bases lying between them. Germline assignment: CDR1 SGHTA and CDR2 FQGTGA. This CDR3 contains 15 residues. The CDR3 loop is CASSLNPAGPGEQFF. In DNA, the CDR3 is TGTGCCAGCAGCTTAAATCCCGCGGGCCCGGGTGAGCAGTTCTTC.

V is TRBV10-3 and J is TRBJ2-1; 11 nucleotides line up with TRBD2. V lost 6 bases, J lost 0 bases, and 10 bases stayed unmatched. Germline V gene data show CDR1 as ENHRY and CDR2 as SYGVKD. The CDR3 totals 18 residues. CDR3 residues: CAIRPGLAATSSYNEQFF. In DNA form, the CDR3 reads TGTGCCATCAGGCCGGGACTAGCGGCGACGAGCTCCTACAATGAGCAGTTCTTC.

The genes are TRBV6-6 and TRBJ1-5; no definite D call. V lost 0 bases and J lost 10, with 16 bases in between. Germline V gene data show CDR1 as MNHNY and CDR2 as SVGAGI (reference sequence). The CDR3 loop spans 15 amino acids. CDR3 bases: TGTGCCAGCAGTTACTCGAATACGGCGGCAGAACCCCAGCATTTT. It yields the protein CASSYSNTAAEPQHF.

In this sample, this clone turned up once. The chain uses TRBV4-2 and TRBJ2-7; D unresolved. The V gene's germline CDR1 is LGHNA and CDR2 YNFKEQ. The CDR3 spans 13 residues. V lost 4 bases to trimming and J lost 1 base, with 8 bases between them. CDR3 sequence reads: CASSREQSYEQYF. CDR3 DNA: TGTGCCAGCAGCCGAGAACAGTCCTACGAGCAGTACTTC.

This clone was seen only a few times. The chain carries TRBV7-9 and TRBJ2-1, with TRBD2 matching 13 bases. V lost 6 bases, J lost 5 bases, and 10 bases stayed unmatched. CDR3 size: 17 residues. The V gene's germline CDR1 is SEHNR and CDR2 FQNEAQ (reference sequence). In DNA form, the CDR3 reads TGTGCCAGCAGTCCGGTCATCGGGACTAGCGGGAACAATGAGCAGTTCTTC. Protein product: CASSPVIGTSGNNEQFF.

The chain links TRBV2 to TRBJ2-1; tentatively, D is TRBD1 (5 bases). Germline CDR1 is SNHLY and CDR2 is FYNNEI. V was trimmed by 5 bases and J by 4 bases, leaving 9 bases between them. The CDR3 sequence is 13 residues long. The CDR3 protein is CASSSNRYNEQFF. The CDR3 nucleotides are TGTGCCAGCAGTTCTAACAGGTACAATGAGCAGTTCTTC.

The genes are TRBV18 and TRBJ2-1; 14 bases agree with TRBD2. The J segment lost 10 bases and the V segment lost 5 bases, leaving 7 bases of the junction unmatched. This CDR3 comprises 15 residues. Germline V CDR1 and CDR2: KGHSH, LQKENI. CDR3 amino acids: CASSSGLAGAREQFF. DNA of the CDR3: TGTGCCAGCTCATCGGGACTAGCGGGAGCTCGGGAGCAGTTCTTC.

CDR3 DNA: TGTGCCAGCAGTTACTCTGGACAGCCAGATACGCAGTATTTT. Translation gives CASSYSGQPDTQYF. V and J are TRBV6-6 and TRBJ2-3, with D possibly being TRBD1 (6 bases). V gave up 0 bases and J gave up 4 bases, with 8 bases separating them. Per the germline V gene, CDR1 is MNHNY and CDR2 is SVGAGI (reference sequence). The CDR3 covers 14 residues.

This clone was found a few times. The gene calls are TRBV28 and TRBJ2-3, with a tentative D call TRBD1 (5 bases). V lost 5 bases and J lost 0, with 15 bases in between. The germline gives CDR1 MDHEN, CDR2 SYDVKM. CDR3 size: 16 residues. The CDR3 region is CASSLRALRSTDTQYF. The CDR3 DNA reads TGTGCCAGCAGTCTCAGGGCTTTGAGGAGCACAGATACGCAGTATTTT.